One and the same sample provided the 15 T cell receptor beta chains below, sequenced in a study of T cell responses to AZD1222 COVID-19 vaccine. Sequencing used immunoSEQ multiplex PCR; TCRdb keeps in-frame clones, though not all of them. The table shows about 140,000 clones, with 70% to 90% occurring only once. The sample in question was peripheral blood, obtained on day 0 of AZD1222 vaccination. Receptor source: an adult in good health.

The chain employs TRBV19 and TRBJ2-1; 13 bases are a match to TRBD2. CDR3 length equals 16 residues. The trim removed 1 base at V and 10 bases at J, leaving 7 bases unmatched. Germline assignment: CDR1 LNHDA and CDR2 SQIVND (reference sequence). The DNA for the CDR3 is TGTGCCAGTAGTATAGGTGGGACTAGCGGGATCGGCGAGCAGTTCTTC. Its translation is CASSIGGTSGIGEQFF.

The chain combines TRBV6-5 with TRBJ1-2, with 9 bases matching TRBD1. The V and J ends lost 7 bases and 7 bases, in that order; junction bases with no gene match: 10. This CDR3 is 14 amino acids long. The germline V gene encodes CDR1 MNHEY and CDR2 SVGAGI. CDR3 bases: TGTGCCAGCATTAAAACAGGGGGCGCGGGTGGCTACACCTTC. Translation gives CASIKTGGAGGYTF.

V and J are TRBV6-4 and TRBJ2-3, with D unresolved. CDR3 size: 11 residues. Germline V gene data show CDR1 as MRHNA and CDR2 as SNTAGT. V was clipped by 6 bases and J by 4 bases, with 5 bases between them. Written as DNA, the CDR3 is TGTGCCAGCAGAGATGCAGATACGCAGTATTTT. Residues: CASRDADTQYF.

CDR3 in amino acids: CASSREVEQFF. CDR3 DNA sequence: TGTGCCAGCTCACGGGAGGTTGAGCAGTTCTTC. The chain joins TRBV18 to TRBJ2-1, with a tentative D call TRBD2 (6 bases). Looked up from germline, CDR1 is KGHSH and CDR2 is LQKENI. V was shortened by 4 bases and J by 9 bases, with 7 bases between the two germline ends. This CDR3 region has 11 residues.

V is TRBV6-1 and J is TRBJ1-5; the D is unclear. This CDR3 has 13 amino acids. Germline CDR1 and CDR2: MNHNS and SASEGT. V was trimmed by 3 bases and J by 5 bases, leaving 8 bases between them. The DNA of the CDR3 is TGTGCCAGCAGTGAGGGAAGAGATCAGCCCCAGCATTTT. It codes for CASSEGRDQPQHF.

This sequence joins TRBV12-3 or TRBV12-4 and TRBJ2-5; 9 bases align to TRBD2. The CDR3 loop spans 13 amino acids. After removal of 6 bases from V and 4 bases from J, the junction contained 3 bases not matched to a gene. DNA of the CDR3: TGTGCCAGCAGCATTAGCGGGAGAGAGACCCAGTACTTC. Protein product: CASSISGRETQYF.

The chain combines TRBV6-5 with TRBJ2-7, with D perhaps matching TRBD2 (6 bases). The CDR3 spans 13 residues. Trimming shortened V by 7 bases and J by 5 bases, and 15 bases separated the two germline ends. CDR1 is MNHEY, CDR2 SVGAGI, per germline. The CDR3 bases are TGTGCCAGCATCTCCTCGTCGGGGGACGAGCAGTACTTC. Translation: CASISSSGDEQYF.

The chain uses TRBV29-1 and TRBJ2-3; 9 nucleotides match TRBD2. This CDR3 comprises 13 residues. V dropped 6 bases and J dropped 4; count of bases not matched to a gene: 5. The germline V gene encodes CDR1 SQVTM and CDR2 ANQGSEA. CDR3 region: CSVRAGGPDTQYF. In nucleotides, the CDR3 is TGCAGCGTAAGGGCGGGAGGGCCAGATACGCAGTATTTT.

The rearrangement links TRBV10-3 to TRBJ1-5; D is possibly TRBD1 (6 bases). This CDR3 comprises 14 residues. Germline V gene lookup returns CDR1 ENHRY and CDR2 SYGVKD. Between the trimmed V and J ends, which lost 8 bases and 3 bases, there was a span of 14 bases. CDR3 nucleotides: TGTGCCATCGGATTGGGACAAAACAATCAGCCCCAGCATTTT. This sequence encodes CAIGLGQNNQPQHF.

This sequence joins TRBV12-5 and TRBJ2-1; weak D call: TRBD1 (6 bases). The V and J ends lost 2 bases and 13 bases respectively, with 15 bases between them. Germline V gives CDR1 LGHNT, CDR2 FRNRAP. The CDR3 is 13 residues long. The CDR3 nucleotides are TGTGCTAGTGGTTTGCCAAAAGGGGGTCTCCAGTTCTTC. Protein: CASGLPKGGLQFF.

This CDR3 reads CATSAGDNSRNTIYF. The CDR3 DNA sequence: TGTGCCACCAGTGCGGGGGATAATAGCAGAAACACCATATATTTT. This chain uses TRBV24-1 with TRBJ1-3; a weak D match, TRBD1 (5 bases). Germline V CDR1 and CDR2: KGHDR, SFDVKD. Trimming left V 5 bases short and J 5 bases short, with 15 bases between. CDR3 length: 15 amino acids.

The chain uses TRBV9 and TRBJ1-5, with D unclear. Germline CDR1 SGDLS, CDR2 YYNGEE. This CDR3 has 14 residues. Trimming stripped 0 bases from V and 7 bases from J, with 11 bases between. This chain's CDR3 is CASSVGGSGQPQHF. The CDR3 nucleotides are TGTGCCAGCAGCGTAGGTGGGAGTGGGCAGCCCCAGCATTTT. Full variable domain (rest looked up from reference TRBV9 and TRBJ1-5): DSGVTQTPKHLITATGQRVTLRCSPRSGDLSVYWYQQSLDQGLQFLIQYYNGEERAKGNILERFSAQQFPDLHSELNLSSLELGDSALYFCASSVGGSGQPQHFGDGTRLSIL.

The chain carries TRBV2 and TRBJ1-1; D is unclear. Germline values: CDR1 SNHLY, CDR2 FYNNEI. The V end lost 6 bases, the J end lost 3 bases, and 20 bases lay between the germline ends. This CDR3 is built from 16 residues. The CDR3 here is CASRNPAGPGDTEAFF. CDR3 coding DNA: TGTGCCAGCAGGAACCCCGCAGGCCCCGGGGACACTGAAGCTTTCTTT.

The chain is built from TRBV7-2 and TRBJ1-2; 8 positions match TRBD1. After removal of 4 bases from V and 6 bases from J, the junction contained 4 bases not matched to a gene. CDR3 length equals 13 residues. Germline-derived CDR1 and CDR2 are SGHTA and FQGNSA. The CDR3 here is CASSSRGRDGYTF. The CDR3 DNA follows: TGTGCCAGCAGCTCCAGGGGGCGCGATGGCTACACCTTC.

The CDR3 coding sequence is TGTGCCAGTAGTATAGAGGCGTCAGGGACAGCCTATGGCTACACCTTC. It codes for CASSIEASGTAYGYTF. The rearrangement uses TRBV19 and TRBJ1-2; the match to TRBD1 covers 7 bases. Germline CDR1 LNHDA, CDR2 SQIVND (reference sequence). V shed 0 bases, J shed 4 bases, and the junction held 8 bases outside the gene matches. The CDR3 is 16 amino acids.